This T cell receptor (beta chain) was sequenced during a study of OX40 agonist ivuxolimab in advanced cancers. About the investigation overall: Ivuxolimab was an agonistic, fully human IgG2 monoclonal antibody directed against OX40 (CD134), a costimulatory receptor. Intravenous ivuxolimab was administered to patients every 2 weeks at six dose levels: 0.01, 0.1, 0.3, 1.5, 3 and 10 mg/kg. Of the approximately 54 patients in dose escalation, some 20 had hepatocellular carcinoma, some 15 had melanoma, 9 had renal cell carcinoma and 9 had head and neck cancer. The dose-escalation cohort was about 87% male with a mean age of around 64 years, ranging from roughly 20 to 85. Prior anti-PD-1, anti-PD-L1 or anti-CTLA-4 therapy was permitted, and approximately 42% of dose-escalation patients had received checkpoint inhibitors. Partial responses occurred in three dose-escalation patients, of whom one had hepatocellular carcinoma and two had cutaneous melanoma. The point of sequencing TCRbeta in the periphery was to test whether ivuxolimab changed TCR sequence diversity and drove clonal T-cell expansion. The paper covers the monotherapy dose-escalation part of the phase I ivuxolimab trial, which included N ≈ 52 patients. Summary of the overall study and its limitations: In partial responders in the 0.1-3.0 mg/kg groups, normalized peripheral clonal expansion was found to be among the lowest, especially among CD8+ T cells. The antigen specificity of the peripheral T cells that underwent clonal expansion was not determined. After ivuxolimab, CD8+ T cells had more expanded clones than CD4+ T cells on average. Low levels of normalized T-cell clonal expansion were also seen in some patients who did not respond. At doses from 0.1 to 3.0 mg/kg, clonal expansion was seen in both CD4+ and CD8+ blood T cells between baseline and week 6.

Patients with autoimmune disease history or receiving systemic immunosuppression were excluded from the trial. Peripheral blood for TCR sequencing was collected from all dose cohorts at baseline, on cycle 4 day 1, and on cycle 7 day 1. Samples came from an open-label, multicenter, first-in-human phase I dose-escalation trial of ivuxolimab. The trial enrolled adults with locally advanced or metastatic head and neck squamous cell, hepatocellular, melanoma or renal cell carcinoma. CD4+ and CD8+ T cells were sorted separately from peripheral blood before TCR sequencing. CDR1 SQVTM and CDR2 ANQGSEA are derived from the germline V gene. The CDR3 numbers 12 residues from cysteine through phenylalanine. Only the CDR3 DNA is retained, 36 bases long and in frame from the first base. V trim: 5 bases; J trim: 4 bases; unmatched bases: 3. Turning to this clone: Its antigen remains undetermined. No base-level quality is on record; no much larger clone is a single base apart.

Genomic DNA was extracted from sorted cells for sequencing of the TCRbeta CDR3 region. The immunoSEQ Assay was used to sequence the TCRbeta CDR3 regions. The immuneACCESS repertoire file appears here via TCRdb, limited to in-frame rearrangements. These files lack a portion of the clones; in checked studies, under half of the deficit traces to unresolved V genes, and the cause of the others is not known. The sample includes about 70,000 clones, with approximately 84% observed a single time. The ten largest account for 5% of the sample. The chain is assembled from TRBV29-1 and TRBJ2-3; TRBD1 lines up with 7 middle nucleotides. Sequencing used CD4+ or CD8+ T cells sorted from blood, obtained in a trial of the OX40 agonist ivuxolimab. This clonotype was sampled from an adult with an advanced solid tumor such as melanoma, head and neck, liver or kidney cancer. The CDR3 region reads CSVLQGADTQYF. The nucleotide sequence reads as follows: TGCAGCGTTCTGCAGGGGGCAGATACGCAGTATTTT.